This T cell receptor beta chain was sequenced for a study of read filtering for tumor transcriptome and immune sequencing. Whole-study context: By R-ISS, stages I, II and III held approximately 8, 16 and 7 patients. Transcriptome libraries were built from DNase-treated RNA. Per sample, TCR-region reads ranged about 4.05 to 10.27 million by IR-seq, roughly 85 to 1273 by RNA-seq.

The table lists this clonotype with a few counts. At the time of active disease, bone marrow was collected from every patient. In germline, CDR1 is LNHNV, CDR2 YYDKDF (reference sequence). The CDR3 extends over 16 amino acids. V lost 5 bases and J lost 5; bases outside the gene matches: 8. The library was built from roughly 400 ng RNA with molecular barcoded adaptors for alpha/delta and beta/gamma chains. TCRdb passed the reads through MiXCR, listing each CDR3 protein once. The top ten hold roughly 41% of the sample, which has over 50,000 distinct CDR3 sequences, about 15% seen once. This receptor was taken from a donor at least 40 years old with multiple myeloma. V gene TRBV15 combines with J gene TRBJ2-4, with 11 bases fitting TRBD2. The sample was a population of CD138-negative cells sorted from bone marrow. This chain's CDR3 is CATSDIGLAGQNIQYF. The CDR3 region has the DNA TGTGCCACCAGCGATATAGGACTAGCGGGCCAAAACATTCAGTACTTC.